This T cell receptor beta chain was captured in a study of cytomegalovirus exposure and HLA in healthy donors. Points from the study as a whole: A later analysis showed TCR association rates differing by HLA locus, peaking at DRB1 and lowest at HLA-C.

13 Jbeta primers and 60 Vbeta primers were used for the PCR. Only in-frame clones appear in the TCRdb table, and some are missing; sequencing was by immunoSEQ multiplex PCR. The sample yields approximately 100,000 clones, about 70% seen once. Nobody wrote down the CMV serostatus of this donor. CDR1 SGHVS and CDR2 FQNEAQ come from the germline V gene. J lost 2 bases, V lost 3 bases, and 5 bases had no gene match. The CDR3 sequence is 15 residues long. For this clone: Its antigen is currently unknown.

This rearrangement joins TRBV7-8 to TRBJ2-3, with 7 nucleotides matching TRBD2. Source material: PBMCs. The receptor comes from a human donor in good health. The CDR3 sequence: CASSFSSGFTDTQYF. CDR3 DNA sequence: TGTGCCAGCAGCTTCTCTAGCGGCTTCACAGATACGCAGTATTTT.